This entry concerns a single T cell receptor beta chain. Antigen: not known. The data originate from a study of cytomegalovirus exposure and HLA in healthy donors. Trimming took off 0 bases at V and 6 bases at J, with 13 bases between the two ends. There are 14 residues in the CDR3. Germline CDR1 is SGHDT and CDR2 is YYEEEE. Use of 60 Vbeta and 13 Jbeta primers characterized the PCR. The table came from immunoSEQ multiplex PCR; TCRdb's copy has only in-frame clones and leaves some out. The repertoire includes approximately 140,000 clones, more than 60% of them detected once, and about 1.8% sits in the top ten. General study results and limits: In a later analysis, the majority of CMV-associated beta chains seemingly showed HLA restriction.

This chain joins TRBV5-6 and TRBJ2-7; D perhaps matches TRBD2 (5 bases). This receptor was obtained from a male donor in good health and CMV-seronegative. Input material: PBMCs. For the CDR3, the DNA is TGTGCCAGCAGCTTGGGGGCGGGCAATGGCGAGCAGTACTTC. Residues: CASSLGAGNGEQYF.